This T cell receptor (beta chain) was documented in a study of technical replicates of blood from several donors. The CDR3 has 14 residues. Trimming shortened V by 8 bases and J by 3 bases, and 14 bases separated the two germline ends. CDR1 and CDR2 from the germline V gene are MDHEN and SYDVKM. TCRdb's table, derived via immunoSEQ multiplex PCR, lists solely in-frame clones and lacks some. The sample yields over 60,000 clones, about 92% seen once. Sequencing was done on a sample of T cells isolated from PBMCs. V gene TRBV28 combines with J gene TRBJ2-1; TRBD2 might be the D (5 bases). The sequence derives from a human donor in good health. The CDR3 DNA reads as TGTGCCAGCGGAGGCACGCCGGACTACAATGAGCAGTTCTTC. Residues: CASGGTPDYNEQFF. Variable domain in full (rest from reference TRBV28 and TRBJ2-1): DVKVTQSSRYLVKRTGEKVFLECVQDMDHENMFWYRQDPGLGLRLIYFSYDVKMKEKGDIPEGYSVSREKKERFSLILESASTNQTSMYLCASGGTPDYNEQFFGPGTRLTVL.